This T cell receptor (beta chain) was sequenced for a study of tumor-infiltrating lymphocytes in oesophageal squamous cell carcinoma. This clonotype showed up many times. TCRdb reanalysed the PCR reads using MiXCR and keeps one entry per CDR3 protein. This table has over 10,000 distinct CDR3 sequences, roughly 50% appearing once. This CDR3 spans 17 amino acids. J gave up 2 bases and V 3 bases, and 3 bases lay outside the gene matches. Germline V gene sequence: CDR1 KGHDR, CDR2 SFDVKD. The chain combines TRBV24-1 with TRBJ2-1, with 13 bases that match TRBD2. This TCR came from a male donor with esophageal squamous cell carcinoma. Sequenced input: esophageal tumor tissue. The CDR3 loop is CATSDPGLAGAYNEQFF. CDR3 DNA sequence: TGTGCCACCAGTGATCCAGGACTAGCGGGAGCCTACAATGAGCAGTTCTTC.